This T cell receptor beta chain was retrieved from a study of T cell responses to AZD1222 COVID-19 vaccine. Overall study: Researchers grouped second doses given at about 4 or about 12 weeks into one pool. Study-level points and caveats: Donors in the cohort were predominantly white British and more often female, and clonal diversity was possibly underestimated.

Looked up from germline, CDR1 is SGHTA and CDR2 is FQGNSA. The V end lost 8 bases, the J end lost 4 bases, and 17 bases lay between the germline ends. CDR3 length equals 14 residues. Comments on this clone: The antigen remains unidentified.

Libraries were prepared by immunoSEQ multiplex PCR; TCRdb keeps only in-frame clonotypes and omits some of them. The sample yields about 130,000 clones, around 86% seen once. This chain uses TRBV7-2 with TRBJ1-2; D is possibly TRBD1 (6 bases). The sequencing used peripheral blood, collected on day 0 of AZD1222 vaccination. The receptor was derived from an adult in good health. The CDR3 DNA follows: TGTGCCAGCGCATCCTACAGGGCGGGCTATGGCTACACCTTC. This translates into CASASYRAGYGYTF.